The 7 T cell receptor beta chains presented below share a single source sample, sequenced in a study of T-cell memory formation after mild COVID-19. TCRdb fed the 5' RACE reads into MiXCR, producing one record per CDR3 protein. Of under 450,000 distinct CDR3 sequences in the sample, around an eighth were seen once. Sequenced material: PBMCs or a T cell subset sorted from them (not recorded which). The receptors shown here come from a man between 18 and 35 years old who had mild COVID-19 (a few samples of this study predate the infection). Cell type and time point are not known.

This clonotype was seen a handful of times. The V call is TRBV27, the J call TRBJ2-1; TRBD1 agrees at 8 bases. The CDR3 runs 14 residues. CDR1 is MNHEY and CDR2 is SMNVEV in the germline V gene (reference sequence). The trim removed 3 bases at V and 6 bases at J, leaving 4 bases unmatched. Here the CDR3 reads CASSFRTGSNEQFF. CDR3 sequence (DNA): TGTGCCAGCAGTTTCAGGACAGGGAGCAATGAGCAGTTCTTC.

This clonotype was recorded a few times. The chain links TRBV11-1 to TRBJ2-7; D is uncertain. Per germline, CDR1 SGHAT and CDR2 FQDESV (reference sequence). This CDR3 is 12 amino acids long. Trimming removed 5 bases from V and 3 bases from J, with 8 bases in between. The CDR3 sequence is CASSQDRYEQYF. The CDR3 DNA reads TGTGCCAGCAGCCAAGACCGCTACGAGCAGTACTTC.

V is TRBV27 and J is TRBJ1-2; D remains unclear. Trimming pared 4 bases from V and 4 bases from J, leaving 10 bases between. Germline loops: CDR1 MNHEY, CDR2 SMNVEV (reference sequence). There are 13 residues in the CDR3. The CDR3 bases are TGTGCCAGCAGTTACAGCGGACTCTATGGCTACACCTTC. Translated: CASSYSGLYGYTF.

The chain carries TRBV28 and TRBJ2-7; D might be TRBD1 or TRBD2, each matching 5 bases. Germline assignment: CDR1 MDHEN and CDR2 SYDVKM. The CDR3 is 14 residues long. The ends were cut back, 3 bases at V and 4 bases at J, with 13 bases in the middle. DNA for the CDR3: TGTGCCAGCAGTTTGTTTGGGGGTGGTTACGAGCAGTACGTC. Translation: CASSLFGGGYEQYV.

The chain combines TRBV7-2 with TRBJ2-5; 9 bases are shared with TRBD1. Germline loops: CDR1 SGHTA, CDR2 FQGNSA. The CDR3 has 17 amino acids. With V trimmed by 3 bases and J by 1 base, 9 bases remained unmatched. CDR3: CASSLTGTGSGQETQYF. The CDR3 nucleotides read TGTGCCAGCAGCTTGACCGGGACAGGGTCCGGCCAAGAGACCCAGTACTTC. Full variable domain (rest looked up from reference TRBV7-2 and TRBJ2-5): GAGVSQSPSNKVTEKGKDVELRCDPISGHTALYWYRQSLGQGLEFLIYFQGNSAPDKSGLPSDRFSAERTGGSVSTLTIQRTQQEDSAVYLCASSLTGTGSGQETQYFGPGTRLLVL.

This chain connects TRBV4-1 to TRBJ2-7, with 9 bases that match TRBD1. The CDR3 runs to 15 residues. Germline V gene sequence: CDR1 MGHRA, CDR2 YSYEKL. J lost 5 bases, V lost 3 bases, and 8 bases had no gene match. CDR3 nucleotides: TGCGCCAGCAGCCACACCGGGACAGGGAGAGACGAGCAGTACTTC. Protein: CASSHTGTGRDEQYF.

The chain is built from TRBV18 and TRBJ1-5, with D uncertain. V was cut by 3 bases and J by 4 bases, with 10 bases left in between. This CDR3 has 14 amino acids. In germline, CDR1 is KGHSH, CDR2 LQKENI. CDR3 DNA: TGTGCCAGCTCACCCGGTAGTGGGAATCAGCCCCAGCATTTT. Its protein product is CASSPGSGNQPQHF.